This T cell receptor (beta chain) was profiled in a study of T-cell memory formation after mild COVID-19. The study, taken as a whole, reports: Contracting clones from day 15 to 85 had balanced CD4/CD8; later expanders favoured CD4+.

The CDR3 spans 15 residues. Germline V gives CDR1 SEHNR, CDR2 FQNEAQ (reference sequence). With V trimmed by 5 bases and J by 0 bases, 4 bases remained unmatched. Researchers used 5'RACE with constant-segment primers to make TCR alpha and TCR beta cDNA libraries that carry sample barcodes and UMIs. TCRdb used MiXCR to reprocess the 5' RACE reads, holding one entry per CDR3 protein. Among under 110,000 distinct CDR3 sequences listed, over 15% were seen once. Comment on this clonotype: Its antigen remains unknown.

This rearrangement joins TRBV7-9 to TRBJ1-3, with TRBD1 matching 7 bases. This sequence originates from an adult woman who had mild COVID-19 (a few samples of this study predate the infection). Cell type and time point are not known. The material sequenced was PBMCs or a T cell subset sorted from them (not recorded which). CDR3 sequence: CASSMTGSSGNTIYF. The CDR3 coding sequence is TGTGCCAGCAGCATGACAGGGAGCTCTGGAAACACCATATATTTT.